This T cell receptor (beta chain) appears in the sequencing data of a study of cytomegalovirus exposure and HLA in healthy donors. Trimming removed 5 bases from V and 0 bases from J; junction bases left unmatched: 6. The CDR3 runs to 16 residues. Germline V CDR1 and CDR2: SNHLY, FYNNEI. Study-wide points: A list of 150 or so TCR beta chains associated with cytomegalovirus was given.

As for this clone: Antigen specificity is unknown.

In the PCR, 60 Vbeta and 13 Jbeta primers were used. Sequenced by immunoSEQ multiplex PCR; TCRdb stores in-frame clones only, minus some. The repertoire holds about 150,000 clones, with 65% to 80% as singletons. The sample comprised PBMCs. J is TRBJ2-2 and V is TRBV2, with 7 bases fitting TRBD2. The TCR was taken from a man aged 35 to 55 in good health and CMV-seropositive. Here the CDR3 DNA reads TGTGCCAGCAGTTGGGGCAGCGGGGCGAACACCGGGGAGCTGTTTTTT. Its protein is CASSWGSGANTGELFF.